These T cell receptor beta chains were read from a single sample in a study of molecular identifiers for immune sequencing clone quantification. TCRdb itself ran the PCR reads through MiXCR, one entry per CDR3 protein. This table holds 250,000 to 400,000 distinct CDR3 sequences, 20% to 25% found once. Sequences were obtained from naive CD8+ T cells from blood, with Jurkat cell RNA spiked in. The source of these receptors is a human donor in good health. Some libraries in this study had Jurkat cell RNA spiked in. Both conserved end residues are part of each CDR3. The D gene is left open where the match is weak. A clone size is listed for some rows: how often the clone was seen (once, few, many), or a class if it is expanded.

CDR3aa | CDR3nt | abundance | j_gene | v_gene | d_gene | len
CASSGGTGGGYEQYF | TGTGCCAGCAGCGGGGGGACAGGAGGGGGCTACGAGCAGTACTTC | many | TRBJ2-7 | TRBV7-8 | TRBD1 | 15
CASSLWGNTGELFF | TGTGCCAGCAGTTTATGGGGGAACACCGGGGAGCTGTTTTTT | few | TRBJ2-2 | TRBV27 | . | 14
CASSPGGEAYYEQYF | TGTGCCAGCAGCCCCGGAGGGGAGGCATACTACGAGCAGTACTTC | . | TRBJ2-7 | TRBV11-1 | . | 15
CASSLGDRVSF | TGTGCCAGCAGTCTAGGGGACAGGGTATCGTTC | . | TRBJ2-7 | TRBV12-3/TRBV12-4 | TRBD1 | 11
CASSGEAGSNTGELFF | TGTGCCAGCAGCGGTGAAGCGGGTTCGAACACCGGGGAGCTGTTTTTT | many | TRBJ2-2 | TRBV9 | . | 16
CASSPSPPGLNEQFF | TGTGCCAGCAGTCCCTCACCACCAGGGTTGAATGAGCAGTTCTTC | many | TRBJ2-1 | TRBV6-5 | . | 15
CSVWGAEAFF | TGCAGCGTATGGGGGGCTGAAGCTTTCTTT | many | TRBJ1-1 | TRBV29-1 | . | 10
CSANPGLGTDTQYF | TGCAGTGCTAACCCGGGACTAGGCACAGATACGCAGTATTTT | . | TRBJ2-3 | TRBV20-1 | TRBD2 | 14
CASSQMGTGVSGELFF | TGCGCCAGCAGCCAAATGGGGACAGGGGTGTCCGGGGAGCTGTTTTTT | few | TRBJ2-2 | TRBV4-1 | TRBD1 | 16
CASRSTSGSRETQYF | TGTGCCAGCAGATCGACTAGCGGGAGTCGAGAGACCCAGTACTTC | many | TRBJ2-5 | TRBV12-3/TRBV12-4 | TRBD2 | 15
CSVEDLQGVDYEQYF | TGCAGCGTTGAAGATTTGCAGGGGGTGGACTACGAGCAGTACTTC | many | TRBJ2-7 | TRBV29-1 | TRBD1 | 15
CASSFYLGDDTQYF | TGTGCCAGCAGCTTCTACCTAGGGGATGATACGCAGTATTTT | many | TRBJ2-3 | TRBV7-2 | . | 14
CASSYWTGQETQYF | TGTGCCAGCAGTTATTGGACAGGCCAAGAGACCCAGTACTTC | many | TRBJ2-5 | TRBV6-2/TRBV6-3 | TRBD1 | 14
CASSQLGQTTTYGYTF | TGTGCCAGCAGTCAACTGGGACAGACCACCACCTATGGCTACACCTTC | many | TRBJ1-2 | TRBV27 | TRBD1 | 16
CASSNLVGQGAKNIQYF | . | many | TRBJ2-4 | TRBV21-1 | . | 17
CASSLVGQTGELFF | TGCGCCAGCAGCTTGGTGGGGCAGACCGGGGAGCTGTTTTTT | many | TRBJ2-2 | TRBV5-1 | . | 14
CASSPQGSGGADTQYF | TGTGCCAGCAGCCCCCAGGGAAGCGGGGGGGCAGATACGCAGTATTTT | few | TRBJ2-3 | TRBV7-9 | TRBD2 | 16
CASRPRTGGEESSYEQYF | TGTGCCAGCAGGCCCAGGACAGGGGGAGAGGAATCCTCCTACGAGCAGTACTTC | . | TRBJ2-7 | TRBV5-3 | TRBD1 | 18
CSVEWRGLAKNIQYF | TGCAGCGTTGAATGGAGGGGTCTAGCCAAAAACATTCAGTACTTC | . | TRBJ2-4 | TRBV29-1 | . | 15
CASSPNPAQRGTDTQYF | TGTGCCAGCAGTCCCAACCCTGCGCAGAGAGGCACAGATACGCAGTATTTT | many | TRBJ2-3 | TRBV6-5 | . | 17
CASSEGAGAFQPQHF | TGTGCCAGCAGCGAGGGGGCGGGGGCTTTTCAGCCCCAGCATTTT | once | TRBJ1-5 | TRBV11-2 | TRBD1 | 15
CASSYTGRYYEQYF | TGTGCCAGCAGTTACACCGGACGATACTACGAGCAGTACTTC | few | TRBJ2-7 | TRBV6-2/TRBV6-3 | . | 14
CASSLGGGRGDTQYF | TGTGCCAGCAGCTTAGGGGGAGGCCGGGGGGATACGCAGTATTTT | once | TRBJ2-3 | TRBV11-2 | . | 15
CASSFSPPRGQFF | TGTGCCAGCAGTTTTTCCCCGCCCAGGGGGCAGTTCTTC | few | TRBJ2-1 | TRBV12-3/TRBV12-4 | . | 13
CASSPHFGGFVEKLFF | TGTGCCAGCAGTCCACACTTTGGGGGGTTCGTTGAAAAACTGTTTTTT | few | TRBJ1-4 | TRBV12-3/TRBV12-4 | . | 16
CASGEGMDTQYF | TGTGCCAGTGGCGAGGGTATGGATACGCAGTATTTT | many | TRBJ2-3 | TRBV19 | . | 12
CASSFQHRGEAFF | TGTGCCAGCAGTTTCCAACACAGGGGCGAAGCTTTCTTT | many | TRBJ1-1 | TRBV28 | TRBD1 | 13
CASSGPKRHEQFF | TGTGCCAGCAGTGGCCCGAAGCGTCATGAGCAGTTCTTC | many | TRBJ2-1 | TRBV6-6 | . | 13
CSGEGMDTQYF | TGCAGCGGTGAGGGGATGGATACGCAGTATTTT | many | TRBJ2-3 | TRBV29-1 | . | 11
CASSFCNQPQHF | TGTGCCAGCAGCTTCTGCAATCAGCCCCAGCATTTT | . | TRBJ1-5 | TRBV7-9 | . | 12
CSARSTGITDTQYF | TGCAGTGCTAGATCGACAGGAATCACAGATACGCAGTATTTT | many | TRBJ2-3 | TRBV20-1 | . | 14
CASSSGLAGVLETQYF | TGTGCCAGCAGTTCGGGACTAGCGGGAGTTTTAGAGACCCAGTACTTC | many | TRBJ2-5 | TRBV28 | TRBD2 | 16
CASSQVGLGSYGYTF | TGCGCCAGCAGCCAAGTTGGTTTAGGTTCCTATGGCTACACCTTC | . | TRBJ1-2 | TRBV4-1 | . | 15
CSASLGQGIVWYEQYF | TGCAGTGCTAGTCTGGGACAGGGAATTGTCTGGTACGAGCAGTACTTC | few | TRBJ2-7 | TRBV20-1 | TRBD1 | 16
CASSHQGGLAANTGELFF | TGTGCCAGCAGCCATCAAGGGGGACTAGCGGCGAACACCGGGGAGCTGTTTTTT | . | TRBJ2-2 | TRBV3-1 | TRBD2 | 18
CASSPGLSEQYF | TGCGCCAGCAGCCCTGGACTGAGCGAGCAGTACTTC | few | TRBJ2-7 | TRBV5-1 | . | 12
CSVRQEYEQYF | TGCAGCGTTAGACAGGAGTACGAGCAGTACTTC | many | TRBJ2-7 | TRBV29-1 | . | 11
CSAPKWTGELFF | TGCAGTGCCCCAAAATGGACCGGGGAGCTGTTTTTT | few | TRBJ2-2 | TRBV20-1 | . | 12
CASSSRTESYEQYF | TGTGCCAGCAGTTCCCGGACAGAGAGCTACGAGCAGTACTTC | . | TRBJ2-7 | TRBV27 | . | 14
CASSPGVTSTDTQYF | TGTGCCAGCAGCCCGGGGGTGACTAGCACAGATACGCAGTATTTT | many | TRBJ2-3 | TRBV7-9 | . | 15
CASSSSETGTGVSGANVLTF | TGTGCCAGCAGCTCCAGCGAGACCGGGACAGGAGTCTCTGGGGCCAACGTCCTGACTTTC | many | TRBJ2-6 | TRBV7-9 | TRBD1 | 20
CAGSGTGTGNTIYF | TGCGCCGGCAGCGGGACAGGGACTGGAAACACCATATATTTT | . | TRBJ1-3 | TRBV4-3 | TRBD1 | 14